Below, one TCR beta chain is given with its context. Its antigen is not identified. Assay used: immunoSEQ multiplex PCR; TCRdb lists only in-frame clones, some missing. The repertoire includes fewer than 110,000 clones, 70% to 90% of them detected once, and roughly 5% sits in the top ten. This CDR3 is 15 amino acids long. From germline, CDR1 is MNHEY and CDR2 SVGEGT. Trimming stripped 2 bases from V and 2 bases from J, with 9 bases between. This specimen belongs to a study of T cell responses to AZD1222 COVID-19 vaccine. Study-level points and caveats: Donors, mostly white British, included more females; clonal diversity was possibly underestimated.

This chain links TRBV6-2 or TRBV6-3 with TRBJ2-2; D is ambiguous. This specimen consisted of peripheral blood, obtained 28 days after the second AZD1222 dose. The TCR sequence derives from an adult who received the AZD1222 COVID-19 vaccine. The CDR3 nucleotides are TGTGCCAGCAGTTACGATAGGGCTAACACCGGGGAGCTGTTTTTT. It translates to CASSYDRANTGELFF.